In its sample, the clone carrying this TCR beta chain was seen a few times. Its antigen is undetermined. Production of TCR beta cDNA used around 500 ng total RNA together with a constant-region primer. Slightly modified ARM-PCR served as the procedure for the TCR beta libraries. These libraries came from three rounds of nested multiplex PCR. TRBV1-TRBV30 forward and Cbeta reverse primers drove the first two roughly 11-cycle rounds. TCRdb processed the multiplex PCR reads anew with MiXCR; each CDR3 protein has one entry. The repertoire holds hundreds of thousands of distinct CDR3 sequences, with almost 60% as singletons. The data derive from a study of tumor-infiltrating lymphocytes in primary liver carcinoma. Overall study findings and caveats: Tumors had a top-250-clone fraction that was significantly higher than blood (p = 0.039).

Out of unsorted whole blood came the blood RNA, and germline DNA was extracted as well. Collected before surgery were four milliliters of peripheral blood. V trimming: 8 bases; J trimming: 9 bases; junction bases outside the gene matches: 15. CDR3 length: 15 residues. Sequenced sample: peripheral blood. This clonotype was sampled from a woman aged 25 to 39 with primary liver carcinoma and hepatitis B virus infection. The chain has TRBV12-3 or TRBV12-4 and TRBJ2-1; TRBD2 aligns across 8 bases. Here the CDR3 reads CASSYGGGGPSEQFF. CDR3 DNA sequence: TGTGCCAGCTCCTACGGGGGGGGAGGGCCGAGTGAGCAGTTCTTC.